The sequence of this T cell receptor beta chain was determined in a study of blood T cell repertoires in COVID-19. Study-wide context: In each case, the material was cDNA or gDNA derived from T cells, B-cell-depleted T cells, or PBMCs.

Libraries were prepared by immunoSEQ multiplex PCR; TCRdb keeps only in-frame clonotypes and omits some of them. The data contain about 54,000 clones, 70% to 90% of them seen just once; the ten biggest clones take up about an eighth. The germline gives CDR1 MDHEN, CDR2 SYDVKM. Trimming took 2 bases from V and 8 from J; bases not matched to a gene: 4. This CDR3 has 13 residues. The clonotype comes from a human donor in a cohort sampled during active COVID-19. Sequenced: peripheral blood. This chain links TRBV28 with TRBJ1-2; 8 positions agree with TRBD1. CDR3 protein: CASSLQQGGGYTF. The CDR3, as DNA: TGTGCCAGCAGTTTACAACAGGGGGGCGGCTACACCTTC.